This TCR beta chain was captured by sequencing in a study of blood T cell repertoires in COVID-19. The wider study: Collection of acute and convalescent COVID-19 samples took place in the United States, Italy and Spain. T cells, B-cell-depleted T cells, or PBMCs supplied cDNA or gDNA.

In its sample, this clone was seen a few times. Germline V gene lookup returns CDR1 SGHRS and CDR2 YFSETQ. Trimming shortened V by 0 bases and J by 1 base, and 7 bases separated the two germline ends. CDR3 length: 14 residues. Per the study methods: Nucleated cell number was recorded as an estimate derived from reference gene primer amplification. Sequencing was performed with immunoSEQ multiplex PCR; in TCRdb, only in-frame clones are kept and a portion is missing. Clonal size and the V and J genes are those of that table, whereas D and trimming came from the DNA. The data contain 120,000 to 150,000 clones, about 85% of them singletons.

The rearrangement uses TRBV5-1 and TRBJ1-1; the D is unclear. The TCR sequence derives from a human donor with acute or convalescent COVID-19. The donor label of this sample is uncertain. The specimen was peripheral blood. CDR3 sequence reads: CASSLAAQNTEAFF. The CDR3 DNA is TGCGCCAGCAGCTTGGCCGCGCAGAACACTGAAGCTTTCTTT.